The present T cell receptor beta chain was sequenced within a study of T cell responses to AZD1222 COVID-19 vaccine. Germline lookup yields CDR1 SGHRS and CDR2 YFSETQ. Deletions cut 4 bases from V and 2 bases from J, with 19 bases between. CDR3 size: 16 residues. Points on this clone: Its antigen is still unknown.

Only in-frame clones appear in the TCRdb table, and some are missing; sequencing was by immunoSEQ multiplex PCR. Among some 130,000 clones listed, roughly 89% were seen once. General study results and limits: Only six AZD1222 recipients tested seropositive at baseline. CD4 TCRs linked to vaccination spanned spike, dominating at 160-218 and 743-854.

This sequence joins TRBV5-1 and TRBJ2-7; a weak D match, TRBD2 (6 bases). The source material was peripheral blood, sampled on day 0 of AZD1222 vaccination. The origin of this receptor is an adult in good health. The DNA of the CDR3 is TGCGCCAGCAGCCACGCCGGGGACCGCGGGGCCTACGAGCAGTACTTC. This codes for CASSHAGDRGAYEQYF.